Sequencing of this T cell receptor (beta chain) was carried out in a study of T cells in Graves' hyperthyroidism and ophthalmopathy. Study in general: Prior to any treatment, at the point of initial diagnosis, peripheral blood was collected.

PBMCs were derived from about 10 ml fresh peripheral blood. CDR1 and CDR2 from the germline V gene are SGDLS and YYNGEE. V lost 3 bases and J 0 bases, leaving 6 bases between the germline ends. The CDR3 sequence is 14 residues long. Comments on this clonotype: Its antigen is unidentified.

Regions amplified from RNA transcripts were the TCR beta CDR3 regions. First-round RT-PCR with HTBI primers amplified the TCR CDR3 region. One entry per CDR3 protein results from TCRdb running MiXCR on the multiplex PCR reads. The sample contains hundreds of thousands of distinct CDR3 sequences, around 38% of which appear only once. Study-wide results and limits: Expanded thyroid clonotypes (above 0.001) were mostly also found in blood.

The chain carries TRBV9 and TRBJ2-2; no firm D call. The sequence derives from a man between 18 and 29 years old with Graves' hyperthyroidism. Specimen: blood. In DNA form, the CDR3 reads TGTGCCAGCAGCGAATCCCCGAACACCGGGGAGCTGTTTTTT. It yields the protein CASSESPNTGELFF.